This T cell receptor beta chain was sequenced in a study of naive and memory T cell subsets. A UMI-containing oligonucleotide was joined by 3' ligation to the TCR cDNA template. Trimming shortened V by 2 bases and J by 7 bases, and 11 bases separated the two germline ends. The CDR3 has 13 residues. The V gene's germline CDR1 is KGHSH and CDR2 LQKENI. Amplification of ligated cDNA took four PCR rounds with SP2 and nested alpha and beta constant primers. TCRdb re-called the 5' RACE reads with MiXCR, one entry per CDR3 protein. This table has several hundred distinct CDR3 sequences, under 96% appearing once.

This chain connects TRBV18 to TRBJ2-5; no clear D. The sequence came from a female donor in good health. This table probably holds off-target reads from a library built for another chain. The CDR3 nucleotides are TGTGCCAGCTCACCAAATAGTGATGGGACCCAGTACTTC. As protein: CASSPNSDGTQYF.